These T cell receptor beta chains were read from a single sample in a study of PD-L1 blockade in urothelial cancer. Profiling relied on immunoSEQ multiplex PCR, and the TCRdb table lists in-frame clones only, not all of them. The sample records about 51,000 clones, around 83% being singletons. Here the sequenced sample was PBMCs, taken around atezolizumab (anti-PD-L1) treatment. The receptors were sampled from a man between 60 and 70 years old with urothelial cancer. CDR3s include the opening cysteine and the closing phenylalanine or tryptophan. Fields, in order: V gene, D gene, J gene, clone size, CDR3 protein, CDR3 DNA. D genes are given only for firm matches. Only some rows state a clone size, as once, few, many or a class for expanded clones.

v_call: TRBV4-1
d_call: TRBD1
j_call: TRBJ1-5
clone_size: .
cdr3_aa: CASSRTGQGANSNQPQHF
cdr3_nt: TGCGCCAGCAGCCGGACCGGACAGGGGGCAAATAGCAATCAGCCCCAGCATTTT

v_call: TRBV18
d_call: TRBD1
j_call: TRBJ1-4
clone_size: .
cdr3_aa: CASSLDRVATNEKLFF
cdr3_nt: TGTGCCAGCTCACTTGACAGGGTTGCAACTAATGAAAAACTGTTTTTT

v_call: TRBV6-6
d_call: TRBD2
j_call: TRBJ2-1
clone_size: once
cdr3_aa: CASSYPGLVDEQFF
cdr3_nt: TGTGCCAGCAGTTACCCGGGACTAGTCGATGAGCAGTTCTTC

v_call: TRBV5-1
d_call: TRBD1
j_call: TRBJ1-2
clone_size: .
cdr3_aa: CASSTGQGNGYTF
cdr3_nt: TGCGCCAGCAGCACGGGACAGGGAAATGGCTACACCTTC

v_call: TRBV19
d_call: .
j_call: TRBJ2-3
clone_size: .
cdr3_aa: CASSPRPTDTQYF
cdr3_nt: TGTGCCAGTAGTCCTAGGCCGACAGATACGCAGTATTTT

v_call: TRBV29-1
d_call: TRBD1
j_call: TRBJ2-3
clone_size: .
cdr3_aa: CSVFAGTGGFTTDTQYF
cdr3_nt: TGCAGCGTGTTCGCCGGGACAGGGGGCTTCACCACAGATACGCAGTATTTT

v_call: TRBV15
d_call: .
j_call: TRBJ1-2
clone_size: once
cdr3_aa: CATSDGGAQNYGYTF
cdr3_nt: TGTGCCACCAGCGACGGGGGGGCCCAAAACTATGGCTACACCTTC

v_call: TRBV27
d_call: .
j_call: TRBJ1-1
clone_size: few
cdr3_aa: CASSPRQELNTEAFF
cdr3_nt: TGTGCCAGCAGCCCCAGACAGGAGCTGAACACTGAAGCTTTCTTT

v_call: TRBV25-1
d_call: .
j_call: TRBJ1-1
clone_size: .
cdr3_aa: CASREAKGTEAFF
cdr3_nt: TGTGCCAGCAGGGAGGCAAAGGGCACTGAAGCTTTCTTT

v_call: TRBV2
d_call: .
j_call: TRBJ1-2
clone_size: .
cdr3_aa: CASSEVGGDYGYTF
cdr3_nt: TGTGCCAGCAGTGAGGTAGGGGGAGACTATGGCTACACCTTC

v_call: TRBV4-3
d_call: .
j_call: TRBJ2-3
clone_size: .
cdr3_aa: CASSQDSAQGADTQYF
cdr3_nt: TGCGCCAGCAGCCAAGATTCTGCGCAAGGGGCAGATACGCAGTATTTT

v_call: TRBV30
d_call: TRBD2
j_call: TRBJ2-2
clone_size: .
cdr3_aa: CAWSLTLGGTSGRAAGELFF
cdr3_nt: TGTGCCTGGAGTTTAACTCTCGGGGGGACTAGCGGGAGGGCCGCCGGGGAGCTGTTTTTT

v_call: TRBV7-9
d_call: .
j_call: TRBJ1-2
clone_size: .
cdr3_aa: CASSPTGYPGYTF
cdr3_nt: TGTGCCAGCAGCCCTACAGGGTATCCTGGCTACACCTTC

v_call: TRBV11-2
d_call: .
j_call: TRBJ1-1
clone_size: .
cdr3_aa: CASSLGYRGNTEAFF
cdr3_nt: TGTGCCAGCAGCTTAGGTTATAGGGGGAACACTGAAGCTTTCTTT

v_call: TRBV11-2
d_call: TRBD1
j_call: TRBJ2-5
clone_size: .
cdr3_aa: CASSLGTGQETQYF
cdr3_nt: TGTGCCAGCAGCTTAGGGACAGGGCAAGAGACCCAGTACTTC

v_call: TRBV27
d_call: TRBD1
j_call: TRBJ1-2
clone_size: .
cdr3_aa: CASSFLTGGNYGYTF
cdr3_nt: TGTGCCAGCAGTTTTTTGACAGGGGGCAACTATGGCTACACCTTC

v_call: TRBV7-9
d_call: .
j_call: TRBJ2-7
clone_size: .
cdr3_aa: CASSLVQGWQYF
cdr3_nt: TGTGCCAGCAGCTTAGTGCAGGGGTGGCAGTACTTC

v_call: TRBV7-2
d_call: .
j_call: TRBJ2-7
clone_size: .
cdr3_aa: CASSLYGSLGDGKYEQYF
cdr3_nt: TGTGCCAGCAGCTTATACGGGAGCTTGGGGGACGGGAAATACGAGCAGTACTTC

v_call: TRBV30
d_call: TRBD1
j_call: TRBJ1-5
clone_size: .
cdr3_aa: CAWSVPTGGSHQPQHF
cdr3_nt: TGTGCCTGGAGTGTCCCCACAGGGGGCAGTCATCAGCCCCAGCATTTT

v_call: TRBV5-1
d_call: TRBD1
j_call: TRBJ1-3
clone_size: once
cdr3_aa: CASSKTGTGIGNTIYF
cdr3_nt: TGCGCCAGCAGCAAGACCGGGACAGGGATTGGAAACACCATATATTTT

v_call: TRBV5-1
d_call: TRBD1
j_call: TRBJ1-2
clone_size: .
cdr3_aa: CASSPTAGGNYGYTF
cdr3_nt: TGCGCCAGCAGCCCGACGGCAGGGGGTAACTATGGCTACACCTTC